This section outlines one T cell receptor beta chain sequence together with its context. Its antigen is not known. Method: immunoSEQ multiplex PCR; TCRdb's copy keeps in-frame clones and lacks some. Of roughly 120,000 clones detected, approximately 81% appear once; the ten largest clones hold roughly 1.9%. This entry is derived from a study of cytomegalovirus exposure and HLA in healthy donors. V was pared by 1 base and J by 4 bases, with 10 bases between. The CDR3 has 15 amino acids. Germline CDR1 is SGHTA and CDR2 is FQGNSA. Points from the study as a whole: TCR beta chains numbering some 160 were designated cytomegalovirus-associated. In vitro assays verified that three CMV-associated chains recognized CMV antigens specifically. Across donors, most TCRs were seen rarely, yet some public ones were widespread.

The source is a woman between 25 and 40 years old in good health and CMV-seronegative. This rearrangement joins TRBV7-2 to TRBJ2-2, with unresolved D. Sequencing used PBMCs. The CDR3 DNA follows: TGTGCCAGCAGCTTAGAAGGTAGCATCACCGGGGAGCTGTTTTTT. Residues: CASSLEGSITGELFF.